This T cell receptor (beta chain) was profiled in a study of PD-1 blockade in classical Hodgkin lymphoma. Profiled with immunoSEQ multiplex PCR; TCRdb holds only in-frame clones, not every one. Of tens of thousands of clones listed, approximately 90% are singletons. The CDR3 has 14 amino acids. CDR1 and CDR2 from the germline V gene are SGHNT and YYREEE (reference sequence). Described time point: cycle 4 day 1 (C4D1), after less than seven weeks of nivolumab. Each patient relapsed following autologous stem cell transplantation, and prior brentuximab vedotin exposure differed. Notes on the study in general: CD4+ TCR diversity, unlike CD8+, climbed significantly by C4D1. Anyone who began nivolumab under 1 year after ASCT was excluded. The baseline diversity of complete responders showed similarity to that of newly diagnosed patients. Newly diagnosed patients reportedly trailed healthy donors in baseline TCR diversity.

In the case of this clone: Its antigen is unknown. An end of the junction differs from the germline gene, which may be a read error.

V gene TRBV5-4 combines with J gene TRBJ1-2, with TRBD1 matching 12 bases. The sample was peripheral blood mononuclear cells (PBMCs), taken before the fourth cycle of nivolumab. The sequence was obtained from a human donor with classical Hodgkin lymphoma. The DNA for the CDR3 is TGTGCCAGCAGCTCGACCGGGACAGGGGGCTTCCCTGCCTTC. Translation gives CASSSTGTGGFPAF.